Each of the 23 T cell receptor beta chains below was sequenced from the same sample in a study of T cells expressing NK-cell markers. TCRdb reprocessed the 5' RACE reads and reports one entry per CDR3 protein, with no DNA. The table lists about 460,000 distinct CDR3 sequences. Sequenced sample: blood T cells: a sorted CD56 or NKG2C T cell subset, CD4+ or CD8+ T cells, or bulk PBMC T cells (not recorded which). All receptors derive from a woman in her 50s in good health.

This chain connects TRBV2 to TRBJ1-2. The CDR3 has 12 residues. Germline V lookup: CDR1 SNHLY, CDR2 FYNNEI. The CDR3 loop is CASSVSDYGYTF.

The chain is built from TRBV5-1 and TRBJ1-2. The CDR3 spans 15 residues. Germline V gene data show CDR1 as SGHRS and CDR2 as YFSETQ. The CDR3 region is CASSSEGPANYGYTF.

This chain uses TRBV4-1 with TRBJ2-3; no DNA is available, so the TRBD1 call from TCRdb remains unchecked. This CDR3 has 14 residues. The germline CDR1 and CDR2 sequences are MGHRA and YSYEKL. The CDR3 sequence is CASRGAGTTDTQYF.

The CDR3 loop reads CASSLKGARTGEAFF. The gene calls are TRBV7-9 and TRBJ1-1; TCRdb picks TRBD1, but there is no DNA to check that call. Germline CDR1 is SEHNR and CDR2 is FQNEAQ (reference sequence). The CDR3 spans 15 residues. Based on the CDR3 plus reference TRBV7-9 and TRBJ1-1, the full variable domain is DTGVSQNPRHKITKRGQNVTFRCDPISEHNRLYWYRQTLGQGPEFLTYFQNEAQLEKSRLLSDRFSAERPKGSFSTLEIQRTEQGDSAMYLCASSLKGARTGEAFFGQGTRLTVV.

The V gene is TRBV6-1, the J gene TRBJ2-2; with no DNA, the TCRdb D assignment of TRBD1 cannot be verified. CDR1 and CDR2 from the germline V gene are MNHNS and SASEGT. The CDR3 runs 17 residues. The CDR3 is CASSEVRGSGIFRELFF.

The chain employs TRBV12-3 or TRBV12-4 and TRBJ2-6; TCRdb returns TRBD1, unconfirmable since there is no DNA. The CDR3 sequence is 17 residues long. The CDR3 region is CASNWDRGPPGANVLTF.

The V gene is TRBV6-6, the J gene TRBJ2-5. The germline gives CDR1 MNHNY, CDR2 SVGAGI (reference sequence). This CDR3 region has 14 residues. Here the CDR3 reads CASSYSTGRETQYF.

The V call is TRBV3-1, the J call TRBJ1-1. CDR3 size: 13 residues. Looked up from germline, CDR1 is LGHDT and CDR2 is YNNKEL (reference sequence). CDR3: CASSPNVRTEAFF.

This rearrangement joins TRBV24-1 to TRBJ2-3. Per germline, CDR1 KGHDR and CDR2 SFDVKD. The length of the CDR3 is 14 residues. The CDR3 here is CASSAATSTDTQYF.

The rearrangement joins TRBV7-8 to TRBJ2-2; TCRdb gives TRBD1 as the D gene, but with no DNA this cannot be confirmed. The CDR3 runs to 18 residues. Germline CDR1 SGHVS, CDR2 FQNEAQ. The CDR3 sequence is CASSSSATGAANTGELFF. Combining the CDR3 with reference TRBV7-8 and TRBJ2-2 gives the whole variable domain GAGVSQSPRYKVAKRGQDVALRCDPISGHVSLFWYQQALGQGPEFLTYFQNEAQLDKSGLPSDRFFAERPEGSVSTLKIQRTQQEDSAVYLCASSSSATGAANTGELFFGEGSRLTVL.

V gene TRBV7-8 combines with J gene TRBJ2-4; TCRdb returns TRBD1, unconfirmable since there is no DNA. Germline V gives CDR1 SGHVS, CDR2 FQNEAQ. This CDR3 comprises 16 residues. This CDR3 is CATTPQGTVAKNIQYF.

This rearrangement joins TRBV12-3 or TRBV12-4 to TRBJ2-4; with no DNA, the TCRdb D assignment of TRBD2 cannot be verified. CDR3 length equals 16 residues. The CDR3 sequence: CASSSLGGRAANIQYF.

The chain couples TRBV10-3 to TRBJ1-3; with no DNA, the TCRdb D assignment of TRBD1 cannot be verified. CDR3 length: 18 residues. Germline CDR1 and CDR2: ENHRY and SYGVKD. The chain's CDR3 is CAISESWGTALSGNTIYF.

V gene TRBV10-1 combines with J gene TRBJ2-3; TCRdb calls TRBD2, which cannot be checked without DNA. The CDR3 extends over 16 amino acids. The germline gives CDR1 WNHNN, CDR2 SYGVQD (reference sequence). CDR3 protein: CASSDRTLSGTDTQYF.

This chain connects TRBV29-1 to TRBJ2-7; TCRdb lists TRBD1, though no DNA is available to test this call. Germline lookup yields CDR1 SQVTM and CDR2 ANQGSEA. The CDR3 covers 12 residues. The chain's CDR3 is CSVVQGVSEQYF.

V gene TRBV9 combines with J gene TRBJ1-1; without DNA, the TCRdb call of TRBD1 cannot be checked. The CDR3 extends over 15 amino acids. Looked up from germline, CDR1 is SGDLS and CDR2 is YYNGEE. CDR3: CASSVAQGGNTEAFF.

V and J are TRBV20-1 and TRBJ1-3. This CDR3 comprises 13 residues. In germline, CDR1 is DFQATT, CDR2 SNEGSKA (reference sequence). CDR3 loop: CSARVEGRNTIYF.

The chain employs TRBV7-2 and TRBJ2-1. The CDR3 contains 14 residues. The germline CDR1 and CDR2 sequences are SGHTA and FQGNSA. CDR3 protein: CASSFLVSYNEQFF. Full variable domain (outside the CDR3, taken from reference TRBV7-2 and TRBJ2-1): GAGVSQSPSNKVTEKGKDVELRCDPISGHTALYWYRQSLGQGLEFLIYFQGNSAPDKSGLPSDRFSAERTGGSVSTLTIQRTQQEDSAVYLCASSFLVSYNEQFFGPGTRLTVL.

This CDR3 reads CASSLPGAGRYEQYF. This chain joins TRBV7-9 and TRBJ2-7; TCRdb designates TRBD1, a call that cannot be tested without DNA. In germline, CDR1 is SEHNR, CDR2 FQNEAQ (reference sequence). The CDR3 consists of 15 residues.

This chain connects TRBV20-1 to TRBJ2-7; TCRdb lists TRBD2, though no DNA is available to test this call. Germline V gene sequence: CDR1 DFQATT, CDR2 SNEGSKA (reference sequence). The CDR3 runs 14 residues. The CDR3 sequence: CSALSSGRSYEQYF.

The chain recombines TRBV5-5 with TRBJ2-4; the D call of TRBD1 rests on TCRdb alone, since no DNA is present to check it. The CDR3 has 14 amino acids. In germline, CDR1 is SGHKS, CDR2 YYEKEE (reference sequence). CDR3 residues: CASSATGLGNIQYF.

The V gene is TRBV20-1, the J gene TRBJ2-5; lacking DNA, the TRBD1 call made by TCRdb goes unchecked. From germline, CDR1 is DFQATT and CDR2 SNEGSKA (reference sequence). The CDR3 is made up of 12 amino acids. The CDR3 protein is CSARDQGETQYF.

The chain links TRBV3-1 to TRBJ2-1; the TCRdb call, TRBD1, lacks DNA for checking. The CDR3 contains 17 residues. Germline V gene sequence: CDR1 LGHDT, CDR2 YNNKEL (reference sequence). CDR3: CASSQGGGGLEGNEQFF.